These 19 T cell receptor beta chains were all obtained from the same sample, sequenced in a study of blood T cells in healthy people across ages. With a J-beta primer mix and a sample-barcoded 5' primer, a second PCR ran about 7 to 12 cycles. TCRdb independently ran MiXCR on the 5' RACE reads; one entry per CDR3 protein. The sample holds about 830,000 distinct CDR3 sequences, 55% to 75% seen once. Source material: blood. The source is a man in his thirties or forties in good health.

This clonotype was counted a few times. The chain links TRBV9 to TRBJ2-3, with 7 bases identical to TRBD2. Germline CDR1 reads SGDLS; CDR2 reads YYNGEE. V gave up 7 bases and J gave up 1 base; unmatched junction bases: 9. This CDR3 comprises 15 residues. The CDR3 DNA sequence: TGTGCCAGCGCCGTAGGGGCGGGAGGCACAGATACGCAGTATTTT. Its translation: CASAVGAGGTDTQYF.

The V and J genes are TRBV6-1 and TRBJ2-7; 7 nucleotides agree with TRBD2. V trimming: 6 bases; J trimming: 2 bases; junction bases outside the gene matches: 7. Germline CDR1 MNHNS, CDR2 SASEGT. The CDR3 has 14 residues. The CDR3 here is CASRESGMAYEQYF. For the CDR3, the DNA is TGTGCCAGCAGGGAGAGCGGGATGGCCTACGAGCAGTACTTC.

The chain combines TRBV4-1 with TRBJ1-5; D might be TRBD1 (5 bases). The V gene lost 5 bases and the J gene lost 5 bases, with 16 bases spanning the gap. CDR1 and CDR2 (germline): MGHRA, YSYEKL. The CDR3 extends over 15 amino acids. The CDR3: CASSIRDVGDQPQHF. In DNA form, the CDR3 reads TGCGCCAGCAGCATCAGGGACGTTGGGGATCAGCCCCAGCATTTT.

This clonotype was counted a few times. This sequence joins TRBV29-1 and TRBJ2-5; 8 bases line up with TRBD2. V shed 4 bases, J shed 3 bases, and the junction held 10 bases outside the gene matches. This CDR3 has 15 residues. Per germline, CDR1 SQVTM and CDR2 ANQGSEA. The CDR3 coding sequence is TGCAGCGTTGCCGCCAGCGGGAGCGGGGAAGAGACCCAGTACTTC. It translates to CSVAASGSGEETQYF.

The chain is built from TRBV3-1 and TRBJ2-7; D is undetermined. The CDR3 runs to 14 residues. Trimming pared 3 bases from V and 0 bases from J, leaving 9 bases between. The germline CDR1 and CDR2 sequences are LGHDT and YNNKEL (reference sequence). The CDR3 DNA reads as TGTGCCAGCAGCCAGATGATATACTCCTACGAGCAGTACTTC. This codes for CASSQMIYSYEQYF.

The rearrangement uses TRBV7-2 and TRBJ2-5, with a weak D call TRBD2 (7 bases). V dropped 3 bases and J dropped 2 bases, with 10 bases sitting between them. This CDR3 spans 14 amino acids. Germline CDR1 reads SGHTA; CDR2 reads FQGNSA. The CDR3 DNA reads TGTGCCAGCAGCTTTGCGGGGGCGCAAGAGACCCAGTACTTC. This gives the protein CASSFAGAQETQYF. Supplemented by reference TRBV7-2 and TRBJ2-5, the full variable domain reads GAGVSQSPSNKVTEKGKDVELRCDPISGHTALYWYRQSLGQGLEFLIYFQGNSAPDKSGLPSDRFSAERTGGSVSTLTIQRTQQEDSAVYLCASSFAGAQETQYFGPGTRLLVL.

This clonotype has just a few counts. The J gene is TRBJ2-7, the V gene TRBV7-2; 10 bases fit TRBD2. The closer fit of TRBJ2-5 to the DNA end suggests the J call may be wrong. The CDR3 sequence is 16 residues long. Germline CDR1 reads SGHTA; CDR2 reads FQGNSA. The CDR3 DNA is TGTGCCAGCAGCTTAGGTCTAGCGGGGGAGCAAGAGACCCAGTACTTC. It translates to CASSLGLAGEQETQYF.

V is TRBV6-6 and J is TRBJ2-3, with no clear D. The length of the CDR3 is 15 residues. V shed 3 bases and J shed 0 bases, with 10 bases lying between them. CDR1 and CDR2 (germline): MNHNY, SVGAGI (reference sequence). This CDR3 reads CASSYSETSTDTQYF. CDR3 nucleotides: TGTGCCAGCAGTTATTCCGAGACTAGCACAGATACGCAGTATTTT.

The rearrangement joins TRBV7-2 to TRBJ2-5; tentatively, D is TRBD1 or TRBD2 (5 bases each). The V gene lost 5 bases and the J gene lost 5 bases, with 15 bases spanning the gap. The CDR3 extends over 14 amino acids. Germline V lookup: CDR1 SGHTA, CDR2 FQGNSA. The CDR3 coding sequence is TGTGCCAGCAGCCTATCGAGGGGATTGGAGACCCAGTACTTC. The encoded protein is CASSLSRGLETQYF. Together with reference TRBV7-2 and TRBJ2-5, the CDR3 gives the full variable domain: GAGVSQSPSNKVTEKGKDVELRCDPISGHTALYWYRQSLGQGLEFLIYFQGNSAPDKSGLPSDRFSAERTGGSVSTLTIQRTQQEDSAVYLCASSLSRGLETQYFGPGTRLLVL.

This chain uses TRBV29-1 with TRBJ2-6; no reliable D call. Germline lookup yields CDR1 SQVTM and CDR2 ANQGSEA. This CDR3 is 14 amino acids long. Trimming removed 4 bases at V and 2 bases at J, with 9 bases between. This chain's CDR3 is CSVGGRAGANVLTF. The DNA of the CDR3 is TGCAGCGTTGGAGGAAGGGCTGGGGCCAACGTCCTGACTTTC. Using reference TRBV29-1 and TRBJ2-6 for the parts outside the CDR3, the full variable domain is SAVISQKPSRDICQRGTSLTIQCQVDSQVTMMFWYRQQPGQSLTLIATANQGSEATYESGFVIDKFPISRPNLTFSTLTVSNMSPEDSSIYLCSVGGRAGANVLTFGAGSRLTVL.

The chain uses TRBV5-1 and TRBJ2-7, with a possible D match to TRBD1 (5 bases). Trimming removed 0 bases at V and 5 bases at J, with 6 bases between. The CDR3 covers 12 residues. Germline V gene lookup returns CDR1 SGHRS and CDR2 YFSETQ. Written as DNA, the CDR3 is TGCGCCAGCAGCTTGGAAGGGGACGAGCAGTACTTC. It yields the protein CASSLEGDEQYF.

This clonotype was seen only a few times. The chain uses TRBV7-2 and TRBJ2-2, with TRBD2 as a possible D gene (6 bases). Germline V gene data show CDR1 as SGHTA and CDR2 as FQGNSA. The CDR3 contains 14 residues. V shed 2 bases and J shed 3 bases, with 7 bases lying between them. CDR3 nucleotide sequence: TGTGCCAGCAGCTTAAGACTAGACACCGGGGAGCTGTTTTTT. Translation: CASSLRLDTGELFF.

The chain is built from TRBV20-1 and TRBJ2-7, with D tentatively TRBD2 (5 bases). CDR3 length equals 15 residues. CDR1 is DFQATT, CDR2 SNEGSKA, per germline (reference sequence). V dropped 0 bases and J dropped 3 bases, with 15 bases sitting between them. CDR3 protein: CSARDLLAVYYEQYF. The CDR3 DNA sequence: TGCAGTGCTAGAGATCTGCTAGCTGTATACTACGAGCAGTACTTC.

This clonotype turned up a few times. This may stem from a read error, because a much larger clone lies one nucleotide away. The V gene is TRBV5-1, the J gene TRBJ2-5; 13 bases align to TRBD2. Trimming took 7 bases from V and 11 from J; bases not matched to a gene: 17. CDR1 SGHRS and CDR2 YFSETQ come from the germline V gene. The CDR3 loop spans 16 amino acids. For the CDR3, the DNA is TGCGCCAGCGTATCCGGGACTAGCGGGACATTCAATGAGCAGTACTTC. This codes for CASVSGTSGTFNEQYF.

The rearrangement joins TRBV6-2 or TRBV6-3 to TRBJ2-5; D unresolved. Per the germline V gene, CDR1 is MNHEY and CDR2 is SVGEGT. Trimming took off 7 bases at V and 4 bases at J, with 19 bases between the two ends. CDR3 length equals 15 residues. The CDR3 DNA sequence: TGTGCCAGCACCCTTACCGCCGTTGCTCGAGAGACCCAGTACTTC. Its protein product is CASTLTAVARETQYF.

This chain joins TRBV6-2 or TRBV6-3 and TRBJ2-1; possible D gene TRBD1, 5 bases. The V gene lost 2 bases and the J gene lost 4 bases, with 21 bases spanning the gap. Germline V gene data show CDR1 as MNHEY and CDR2 as SVGEGT. The CDR3 loop spans 18 amino acids. This CDR3 reads CASSYDSLLTRVYNEQFF. The CDR3 DNA reads as TGTGCCAGCAGTTACGACAGCCTACTGACTCGAGTTTACAATGAGCAGTTCTTC.

This clonotype appeared a few times. V usage is TRBV12-3 or TRBV12-4 and J usage is TRBJ2-3; 7 bases fit TRBD1. V lost 7 bases, J lost 4 bases, and 11 bases stayed unmatched. The CDR3 runs 15 residues. Here the CDR3 reads CASTGRGGLADTQYF. The CDR3 DNA reads TGTGCCAGCACCGGAAGAGGGGGCTTAGCAGATACGCAGTATTTT.

The CDR3 sequence: CSADLLLTSGVSYEQYF. The CDR3 nucleotides read TGCAGTGCTGATCTCTTACTAACTAGCGGGGTCTCCTACGAGCAGTACTTC. The chain joins TRBV20-1 to TRBJ2-7, with TRBD2 matching over 10 bases. V was clipped by 5 bases and J by 0 bases; unmatched bases: 13. Germline assignment: CDR1 DFQATT and CDR2 SNEGSKA (reference sequence). The CDR3 consists of 17 residues.

The V and J genes are TRBV20-1 and TRBJ2-1, with TRBD2 identical over 8 bases. Germline assignment: CDR1 DFQATT and CDR2 SNEGSKA (reference sequence). CDR3 length: 15 residues. V lost 6 bases to trimming and J lost 5 bases; unmatched junction nucleotides: 12. The CDR3 protein is CSARHVSGTNNEQFF. For the CDR3, the DNA is TGCAGTGCGCGTCACGTTAGCGGGACCAACAATGAGCAGTTCTTC.